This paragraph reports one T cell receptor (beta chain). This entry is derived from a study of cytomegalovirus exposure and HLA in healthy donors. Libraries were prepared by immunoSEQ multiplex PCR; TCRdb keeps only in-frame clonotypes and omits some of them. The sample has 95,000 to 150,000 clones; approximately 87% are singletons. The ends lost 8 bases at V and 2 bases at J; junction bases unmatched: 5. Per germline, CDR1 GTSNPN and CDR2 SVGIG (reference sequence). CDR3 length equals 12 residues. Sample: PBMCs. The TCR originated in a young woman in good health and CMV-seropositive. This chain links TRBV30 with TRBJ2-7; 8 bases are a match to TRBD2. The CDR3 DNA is TGTGCCATGAGCGGGGGAACCTACGAGCAGTACTTC. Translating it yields CAMSGGTYEQYF.